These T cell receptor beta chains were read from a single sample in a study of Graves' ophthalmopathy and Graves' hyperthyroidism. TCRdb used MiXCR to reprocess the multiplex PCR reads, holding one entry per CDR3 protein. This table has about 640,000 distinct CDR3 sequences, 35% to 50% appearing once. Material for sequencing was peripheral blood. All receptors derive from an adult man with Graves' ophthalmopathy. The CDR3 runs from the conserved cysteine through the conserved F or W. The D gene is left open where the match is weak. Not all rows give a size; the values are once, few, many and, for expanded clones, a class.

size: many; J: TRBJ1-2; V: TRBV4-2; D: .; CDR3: CASSQENHYGYTF; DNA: TGTGCCAGCAGCCAAGAGAACCACTATGGCTACACCTTC
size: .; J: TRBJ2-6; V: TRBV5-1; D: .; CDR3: CASSLERANVLTF; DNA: TGCGCCAGCAGCTTGGAGCGGGCCAACGTCCTGACTTTC
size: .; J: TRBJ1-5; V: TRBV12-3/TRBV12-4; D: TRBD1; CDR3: CASSTLQGGYSNQPQHF; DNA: TGTGCCAGCAGCACCCTCCAGGGGGGATATAGCAATCAGCCCCAGCATTTT
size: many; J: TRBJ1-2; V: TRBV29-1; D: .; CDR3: CSVDSKDGYTF; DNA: TGCAGCGTTGACAGTAAAGATGGCTACACCTTC
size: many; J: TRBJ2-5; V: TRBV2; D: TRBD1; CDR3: CASTQGVQETQYF; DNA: TGTGCCAGCACCCAGGGGGTTCAAGAGACCCAGTACTTC
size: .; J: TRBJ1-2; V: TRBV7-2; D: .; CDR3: CASSLPQGRTYGYIF; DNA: TGTGCCAGCAGCTTACCCCAGGGTAGGACGTATGGCTACATCTTC
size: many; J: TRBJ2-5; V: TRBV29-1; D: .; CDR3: CSAHRGGETQYF; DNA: TGCAGCGCCCACAGGGGGGGGGAGACCCAGTACTTC
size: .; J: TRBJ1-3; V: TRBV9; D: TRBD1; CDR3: CASSQPGQGETGNTIYF; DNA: TGTGCCAGCAGCCAACCGGGACAGGGTGAGACTGGAAACACCATATATTTT
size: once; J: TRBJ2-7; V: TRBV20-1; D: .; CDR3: CSARVGRLHEQYF; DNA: TGCAGTGCTAGAGTGGGGAGGTTGCACGAGCAGTACTTC
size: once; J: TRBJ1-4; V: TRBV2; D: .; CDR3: CASREENEKLFF; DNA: TGTGCCAGCAGGGAAGAGAATGAAAAACTGTTTTTT
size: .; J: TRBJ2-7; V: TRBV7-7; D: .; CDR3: CASSSGFSDTGEQYF; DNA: TGTGCTAGCAGCTCGGGGTTTAGTGACACCGGGGAGCAGTACTTC
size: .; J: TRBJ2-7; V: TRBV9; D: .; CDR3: CASSVGLGTYEQYF; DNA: TGTGCCAGCAGCGTAGGTTTGGGGACCTACGAGCAGTACTTC
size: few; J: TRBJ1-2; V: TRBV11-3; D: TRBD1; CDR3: CASRRPGQGDYGYTF; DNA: TGTGCCAGCAGAAGACCGGGACAGGGGGACTATGGCTACACCTTC
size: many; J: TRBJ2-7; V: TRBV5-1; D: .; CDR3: CASSLERASEQYF; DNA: TGCGCCAGCAGCTTGGAACGGGCGAGTGAGCAGTACTTC
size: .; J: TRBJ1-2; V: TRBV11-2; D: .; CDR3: CASSWAYTF; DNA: TGTGCCAGCAGTTGGGCGTACACCTTC
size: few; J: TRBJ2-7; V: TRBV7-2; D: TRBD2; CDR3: CASSLGLVSSYEQYF; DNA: TGTGCCAGCAGCCTAGGACTAGTCAGCTCCTACGAGCAGTACTTC
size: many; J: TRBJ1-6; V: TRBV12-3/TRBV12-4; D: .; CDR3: CASSLRPIYNSPLHF; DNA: TGTGCCAGCAGTTTACGACCGATCTATAATTCACCCCTCCACTTT
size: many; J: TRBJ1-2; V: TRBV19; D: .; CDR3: CASRNRVDPYGYTF; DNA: TGTGCCAGTAGGAACAGGGTTGATCCCTATGGCTACACCTTC
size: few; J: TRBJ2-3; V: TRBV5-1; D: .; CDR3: CASRSAGEESDTQYF; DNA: TGCGCCAGCAGATCCGCTGGAGAGGAATCAGATACGCAGTATTTT
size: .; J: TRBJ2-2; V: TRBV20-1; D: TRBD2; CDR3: CSAPGGTSGNTGELFF; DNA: TGCAGTGCCCCTGGGGGGACTAGCGGCAACACCGGGGAGCTGTTTTTT
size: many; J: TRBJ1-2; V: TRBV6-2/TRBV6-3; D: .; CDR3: CASTSGSYGYTF; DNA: TGTGCCAGCACGTCAGGGTCCTATGGCTACACCTTC
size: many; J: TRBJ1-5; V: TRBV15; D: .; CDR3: CATSRDLQPQHF; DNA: TGTGCCACCAGCAGAGACCTACAACCCCAGCATTTT
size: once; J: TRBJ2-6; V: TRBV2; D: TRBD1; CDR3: CASGAGQGVAGANVLTF; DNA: TGTGCCAGCGGGGCGGGACAGGGCGTGGCTGGGGCCAACGTCCTGACTTTC
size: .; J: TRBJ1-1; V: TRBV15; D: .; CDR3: CATSRDIPREAFF; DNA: TGTGCCACCAGCAGAGACATCCCTCGGGAAGCCTTCTTT
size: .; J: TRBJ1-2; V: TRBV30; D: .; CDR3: CAWTGASYGYTF; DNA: TGTGCCTGGACAGGGGCCAGCTATGGCTACACCTTC
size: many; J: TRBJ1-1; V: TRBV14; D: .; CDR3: CASSQAGVEDTEAFF; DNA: TGTGCCAGCAGCCAGGCAGGGGTGGAGGACACTGAAGCTTTCTTT
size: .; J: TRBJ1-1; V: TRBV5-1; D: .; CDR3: CASSLDPGRTVEAFF; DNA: TGCGCCAGCAGCTTGGATCCGGGACGGACCGTTGAAGCTTTCTTT
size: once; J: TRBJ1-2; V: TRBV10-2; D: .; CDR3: CASRAPKANYGYTF; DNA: TGCGCCAGCAGGGCTCCAAAGGCTAACTATGGCTACACCTTC
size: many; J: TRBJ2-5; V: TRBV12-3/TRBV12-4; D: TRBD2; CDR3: CASTLPSGTSGGIQETQYF; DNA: TGTGCCAGCACCTTACCTTCGGGGACTAGCGGGGGGATCCAAGAGACCCAGTACTTC
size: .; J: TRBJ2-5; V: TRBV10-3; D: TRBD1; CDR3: CASSLSPGGGETQYF; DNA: TGTGCCAGCAGTCTCTCACCAGGGGGCGGCGAGACCCAGTACTTC
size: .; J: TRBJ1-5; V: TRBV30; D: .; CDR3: CAWSAGVGNQPQHF; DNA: TGTGCCTGGAGTGCGGGGGTGGGGAATCAGCCCCAGCATTTT
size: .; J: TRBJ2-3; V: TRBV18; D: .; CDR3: CASSRYTDTQYF; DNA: TGTGCCAGCTCAAGGTACACAGATACGCAGTATTTT
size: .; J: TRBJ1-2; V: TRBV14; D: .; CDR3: CASSQGGTEYGYTF; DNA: TGTGCCAGCAGCCAAGGGGGGACGGAGTATGGCTACACCTTC
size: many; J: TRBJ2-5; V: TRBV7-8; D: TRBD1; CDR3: CASSPRDRGRETQYF; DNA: TGTGCCAGCAGCCCCCGGGACAGGGGGCGAGAGACCCAGTACTTC
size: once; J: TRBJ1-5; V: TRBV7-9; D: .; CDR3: CASSSRQARREPQHF; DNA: TGTGCCAGCAGCTCGCGACAGGCGCGCAGGGAGCCCCAGCATTTT